This T cell receptor beta chain stems from a study of neurological immune-mediated disorders. Study-wide results and caveats: HTLV-1-associated myelopathy ranked highest for TCR clonal expansion and multiple sclerosis lowest, beneath healthy controls. Sharing of CDR3 amino acid sequences among expanded clones across subjects was absent, suggesting private repertoires in all groups.

Time point: longitudinal time-point 2. Ten or more counts support this clonotype. Its antigen remains unknown. TCRdb re-analysed the 5' RACE reads in MiXCR, keeping a single row per CDR3 protein. The sample has more than 30,000 distinct CDR3 sequences, roughly an eighth seen once. Input material: PBMCs. The source is a woman aged 40-49 years in good health.

The CDR3 DNA sequence: TGCGCCAGCAGCTTGGGAACAGGGCCTAACTATGGCTACACCTTC. It translates to CASSLGTGPNYGYTF. This chain links TRBV5-1 with TRBJ1-2; TRBD1 is a possible D gene (6 bases). The CDR3 is 15 amino acids. The V end was cut by 0 bases, the J end by 0 bases, with 9 bases between. Per germline, CDR1 SGHRS and CDR2 YFSETQ.